This is a list of T cell receptor beta chains from one sample in a study of blood T cell repertoires in COVID-19. Profiled with immunoSEQ multiplex PCR; TCRdb holds only in-frame clones, not every one. Found here are about 200,000 clones, 88% of them singletons; the top ten hold about 4.4%. The source material was peripheral blood. These receptors were taken from a human donor in a cohort sampled during active COVID-19. The CDR3 runs from the conserved cysteine through the conserved F or W. D genes are given only for firm matches. The size entry is marked missing in some rows and otherwise reads once, few, many or a size class.

CDR3aa	CDR3nt	j_gene	abundance	v_gene	d_gene
CASSPYSNQPQHF	TGTGCCAGTAGCCCTTATAGCAATCAGCCCCAGCATTTT	TRBJ1-5	NA	TRBV19	NA
CASSEGQYSNQPQHF	TGCGCCAGCAGCGAGGGACAGTATAGCAATCAGCCCCAGCATTTT	TRBJ1-5	NA	TRBV10-2	TRBD1
CASSLEAYQETQYF	TGCGCCAGCAGCTTGGAAGCGTACCAAGAGACCCAGTACTTC	TRBJ2-5	NA	TRBV5-1	NA
CASRGTGNYEQYF	TGTGCCAGTAGGGGGACAGGAAACTACGAGCAGTACTTC	TRBJ2-7	NA	TRBV19	TRBD1
CASSLASGTDTQYF	TGCGCCAGCAGCTTGGCCAGCGGCACAGATACGCAGTATTTT	TRBJ2-3	NA	TRBV5-1	NA
CASSGDRDDEQFF	TGTGCCAGCAGCGGAGACAGGGACGATGAGCAGTTCTTC	TRBJ2-1	NA	TRBV9	TRBD1
CAWSVKQGHEQYF	TGTGCCTGGAGTGTTAAACAGGGCCACGAGCAGTACTTC	TRBJ2-7	NA	TRBV30	NA
CSVEDGGEQYF	TGCAGCGTTGAAGACGGGGGAGAGCAGTACTTC	TRBJ2-7	NA	TRBV29-1	NA
CASSQGEVRGHILEFF	TGTGCCAGCAGCCAAGGTGAGGTCAGGGGGCATATCTTAGAGTTCTTC	TRBJ2-1	NA	TRBV3-1/TRBV3-2	TRBD1
CAISEWRERRDYEQYF	TGTGCCATCAGTGAGTGGAGGGAACGCAGGGACTACGAGCAGTACTTC	TRBJ2-7	NA	TRBV10-3	NA
CASSVGGLAGDQETQYF	TGTGCCAGCAGCGTAGGTGGACTAGCGGGAGATCAAGAGACCCAGTACTTC	TRBJ2-5	NA	TRBV9	TRBD2
CASSLRLAVSYNEQFF	TGTGCCAGCAGCCTGAGACTAGCGGTCTCCTACAATGAGCAGTTCTTC	TRBJ2-1	NA	TRBV11-1	TRBD2
CASSPIDSRSYNEQFF	TGTGCCAGCAGCCCAATCGACAGCCGCTCCTACAATGAGCAGTTCTTC	TRBJ2-1	NA	TRBV7-9	NA
CASSQEVGGQGRDTQYF	TGCGCCAGCAGCCAAGAGGTGGGGGGACAGGGTAGGGATACGCAGTATTTT	TRBJ2-3	NA	TRBV4-3	TRBD1
CASSRERTSGGQEQFF	TGCGCCAGCAGCCGGGAAAGGACTAGCGGGGGTCAGGAGCAGTTCTTC	TRBJ2-1	medium-sized	TRBV4-3	TRBD2
CASSPTGPRGYTF	TGTGCCAGCAGTCCCACAGGTCCGCGGGGCTACACCTTC	TRBJ1-2	NA	TRBV27	NA
CASSLAGKGTDTQYF	TGTGCCAGCAGTTTAGCGGGGAAGGGCACAGATACGCAGTATTTT	TRBJ2-3	NA	TRBV6-2/TRBV6-3	TRBD2
CASSAFISGQGRDEQYF	TGTGCCAGCAGCGCATTCATATCGGGACAGGGGCGCGACGAGCAGTACTTC	TRBJ2-7	NA	TRBV7-8	TRBD1
CASSQGGGRNQPQHF	TGTGCCAGCAGCCAAGGCGGGGGCAGGAATCAGCCCCAGCATTTT	TRBJ1-5	NA	TRBV3-1/TRBV3-2	NA
CASSDGLAGNNEQFF	TGTGCCAGCAGTGACGGACTAGCGGGAAACAATGAGCAGTTCTTC	TRBJ2-1	NA	TRBV6-6	TRBD2
CASSQERSSMRNLQETQYF	TGCGCCAGCAGCCAGGAGCGAAGCTCGATGCGAAATCTTCAAGAGACCCAGTACTTC	TRBJ2-5	NA	TRBV4-3	NA
CASSDSGNTIYF	TGTGCCAGCAGTGATAGTGGAAACACCATATATTTT	TRBJ1-3	NA	TRBV25-1	NA
CASRDRSYNEQFF	TGCGCCAGCAGAGACAGATCCTACAATGAGCAGTTCTTC	TRBJ2-1	NA	TRBV5-1	NA
CASSQTGQNNEQFF	TGTGCCAGCAGTCAAACGGGACAGAACAATGAGCAGTTCTTC	TRBJ2-1	NA	TRBV28	TRBD1
CASSLAGAPEAFF	TGTGCCAGCAGTTTAGCAGGGGCGCCTGAAGCTTTCTTT	TRBJ1-1	NA	TRBV27	NA
CASNEAGLNGYTF	TGTGCCAGCAATGAGGCAGGGTTGAATGGCTACACCTTC	TRBJ1-2	NA	TRBV2	NA
CASSLDSVRGTDTQYF	TGTGCCAGCAGTCTGGATAGTGTGAGGGGCACAGATACGCAGTATTTT	TRBJ2-3	once	TRBV2	NA
CASSISGGGKEQFF	TGTGCCAGTAGTATTAGCGGGGGTGGGAAAGAGCAGTTCTTC	TRBJ2-1	NA	TRBV19	TRBD2
CASSSAGVFHEQFF	TGTGCCAGCAGCTCTGCGGGAGTTTTCCATGAGCAGTTCTTC	TRBJ2-1	NA	TRBV7-2	TRBD2
CASRLAGEKTGELFF	TGCGCCAGCAGGTTAGCGGGAGAAAAAACCGGGGAGCTGTTTTTT	TRBJ2-2	NA	TRBV10-2	TRBD2
CASSLAGERGEQFF	TGTGCCAGCAGCTTAGCCGGGGAACGAGGAGAGCAGTTCTTC	TRBJ2-1	NA	TRBV11-3	NA
CATSGGSYNSPLHF	TGTGCCACTAGTGGTGGCAGCTATAATTCACCCCTCCACTTT	TRBJ1-6	NA	TRBV19	NA
CASSRTLSGGDEQYF	TGTGCCAGCAGCAGAACCCTTAGCGGGGGGGACGAGCAGTACTTC	TRBJ2-7	NA	TRBV5-4	TRBD2
CAITDRATSLSTYGYTF	TGTGCCATCACGGACAGGGCGACTTCCCTCTCCACCTATGGCTACACCTTC	TRBJ1-2	NA	TRBV10-3	TRBD1
CASRHLAGGADTQYF	TGTGCCAGCAGACACCTAGCGGGAGGGGCAGATACGCAGTATTTT	TRBJ2-3	NA	TRBV27	TRBD2
CASGLVVAGGRGDTQYF	TGTGCTAGTGGTTTGGTGGTAGCGGGGGGGCGAGGAGATACGCAGTATTTT	TRBJ2-3	NA	TRBV12-5	TRBD2
CASSLVTQPNTGELFF	TGTGCCAGCAGCTTAGTTACTCAACCGAACACCGGGGAGCTGTTTTTT	TRBJ2-2	NA	TRBV7-6	NA
CASSFSRGETQYF	TGTGCCAGCAGCTTTAGCAGAGGCGAGACCCAGTACTTC	TRBJ2-5	NA	TRBV7-6	NA
CASSSGQREKLFF	TGTGCCAGCAGTTCCGGACAGAGAGAAAAACTGTTTTTT	TRBJ1-4	NA	TRBV6-6	NA
CASSYGQNSNQPQHF	TGTGCCAGCAGTTATGGACAGAATAGCAATCAGCCCCAGCATTTT	TRBJ1-5	once	TRBV6-5	NA